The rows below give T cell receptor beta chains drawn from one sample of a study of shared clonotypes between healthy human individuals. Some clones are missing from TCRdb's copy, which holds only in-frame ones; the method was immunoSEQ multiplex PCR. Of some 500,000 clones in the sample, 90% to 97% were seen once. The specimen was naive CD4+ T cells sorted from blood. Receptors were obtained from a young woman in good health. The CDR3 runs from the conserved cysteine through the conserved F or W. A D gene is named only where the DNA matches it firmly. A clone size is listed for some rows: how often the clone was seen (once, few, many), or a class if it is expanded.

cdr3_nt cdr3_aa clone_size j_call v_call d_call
TGTGCCAGCAGTCAGGGACGGCCCTACGAGCAGTACTTC CASSQGRPYEQYF NA TRBJ2-7 TRBV28 NA
TGTGCCAGCTCACCACCCGGACAGGGACTAGCCGGGGAGCTGTTTTTT CASSPPGQGLAGELFF NA TRBJ2-2 TRBV18 NA
TGCAGTTGCGGGGAATCCTACGAGCAGTACTTC CSCGESYEQYF NA TRBJ2-7 TRBV29-1 NA
TGTGCCAGCAGTTCCCAGGGGGCTGGGGCCAACGTCCTGACTTTC CASSSQGAGANVLTF once TRBJ2-6 TRBV27 TRBD1
TGCGCCAGCAGTGAGAGGGTAGCCGGGAGGTACGAGCAGTACTTC CASSERVAGRYEQYF NA TRBJ2-7 TRBV10-1 TRBD2
TGTGCCAGTAGTATTAACAAGGACTACGAGCAGTACTTC CASSINKDYEQYF few TRBJ2-7 TRBV19 NA
TGTGCCAGCAGCTTAGAGTCGGGACTAGCGGGAGGAAATGAGCAGTTCTTC CASSLESGLAGGNEQFF once TRBJ2-1 TRBV7-2 TRBD2
TGTGCCAGCAGTTTAGGATACACTGAAGCTTTCTTT CASSLGYTEAFF NA TRBJ1-1 TRBV28 NA
TGTGCCAGCAGCTCCGGGACAGGGGTAGCCTACGAGCAGTACTTC CASSSGTGVAYEQYF NA TRBJ2-7 TRBV11-3 TRBD1
TGTGCCAGCAGTTATCTTGACAGGAACACTGAAGCTTTCTTT CASSYLDRNTEAFF NA TRBJ1-1 TRBV6-6 NA
TGTGCCAGCTCACCCGGGACAGGGGTGAGGGAAAAACTGTTTTTT CASSPGTGVREKLFF NA TRBJ1-4 TRBV18 TRBD1
TGTGCCAGCAGCCCGGCACGCCCCGAAGCTTTCTTT CASSPARPEAFF NA TRBJ1-1 TRBV7-9 NA
TGCGCCAGCAGCCAGAACAGGGGACCGAACTATGGCTACACCTTC CASSQNRGPNYGYTF NA TRBJ1-2 TRBV4-1 TRBD1
TGCGCCAGCAGCTTGGGGACAGGGCGGAGGCCCGATACGCAGTATTTT CASSLGTGRRPDTQYF NA TRBJ2-3 TRBV5-1 TRBD1
TGCGCCAGCAGGGAGAGCGGGAGGGGGTACGAGCAGTACTTC CASRESGRGYEQYF NA TRBJ2-7 TRBV5-1 TRBD2
TGTGCCAGCAGTAAACAGGGTTTTAGTGAAAAACTGTTTTTT CASSKQGFSEKLFF NA TRBJ1-4 TRBV6-1 NA
TGCGCCAGCAGCTTGGGGGACGGAGGGGATACGCAGTATTTT CASSLGDGGDTQYF NA TRBJ2-3 TRBV5-1 NA
TGTGCCAGCAGTTTATCATCTAAAAGGAATCAGCCCCAGCATTTT CASSLSSKRNQPQHF NA TRBJ1-5 TRBV28 NA
TGTGCCAGCAGCCGAGGGAAGGGGGCCTCTGGAAACACCATATATTTT CASSRGKGASGNTIYF NA TRBJ1-3 TRBV7-2 TRBD1
TGTGCCAGCAGTGAGGGAGTCACTGAAGCTTTCTTT CASSEGVTEAFF NA TRBJ1-1 TRBV2 NA
TGTGCCAGCAGTTCTGGAGGGGGAAAAACCTACGAGCAGTACTTC CASSSGGGKTYEQYF NA TRBJ2-7 TRBV28 NA